Below, 30 T cell receptor beta chains from the same sample are listed, as sequenced in a study of blood T cells in healthy people across ages. Primers used in a second PCR of about 6 to 11 cycles were a sample-barcoded 5' primer and a J-beta primer mix. In TCRdb, the 5' RACE reads were re-called with MiXCR into one record per CDR3 protein. The sample holds approximately 780,000 distinct CDR3 sequences; approximately 24% are singletons and the top ten take approximately 2.9%. This sample also belongs to another study, concerning T cells of mothers and their children.

The sequenced material came from blood. The receptors were sampled from a boy aged 5 to 17 in good health.

This sequence joins TRBV7-3 and TRBJ2-1, with 8 bases matching TRBD2. The CDR3 is 16 amino acids. V was clipped by 5 bases and J by 9 bases; unmatched bases: 15. CDR1 SGHTA and CDR2 FQGTGA come from the germline V gene. The CDR3: CASSPTMGRGDPEQFF. CDR3 sequence (DNA): TGTGCCAGCAGCCCAACGATGGGGCGGGGGGACCCTGAGCAGTTCTTC.

This clonotype was counted a few times. This chain joins TRBV20-1 and TRBJ2-5; D is uncertain. The CDR3 loop spans 11 amino acids. The germline gives CDR1 DFQATT, CDR2 SNEGSKA (reference sequence). V was pared by 6 bases and J by 3 bases, with 8 bases between. CDR3 DNA: TGCAGTGCCAGACATGAAGAGACCCAGTACTTC. It translates to CSARHEETQYF.

The V gene is TRBV20-1, the J gene TRBJ2-5, with 9 bases lining up with TRBD2. In germline, CDR1 is DFQATT, CDR2 SNEGSKA (reference sequence). V lost 2 bases, J lost 4 bases, and 5 bases stayed unmatched. The CDR3 length is 14 residues. This CDR3 reads CSARFGTSRETQYF. CDR3 nucleotides: TGCAGTGCTAGATTCGGGACTAGCAGAGAGACCCAGTACTTC.

The chain joins TRBV7-2 to TRBJ2-5, with D perhaps matching TRBD1 (6 bases). V lost 5 bases and J lost 0, with 16 bases in between. Germline V CDR1 and CDR2: SGHTA, FQGNSA. CDR3 size: 16 residues. CDR3 region: CASSQNHGQNQETQYF. As DNA, the CDR3 is TGTGCCAGCAGCCAAAACCACGGACAGAACCAAGAGACCCAGTACTTC. Variable domain in full (rest from reference TRBV7-2 and TRBJ2-5): GAGVSQSPSNKVTEKGKDVELRCDPISGHTALYWYRQSLGQGLEFLIYFQGNSAPDKSGLPSDRFSAERTGGSVSTLTIQRTQQEDSAVYLCASSQNHGQNQETQYFGPGTRLLVL.

V gene TRBV6-6 combines with J gene TRBJ2-5; TRBD2 is a possible D gene (5 bases). CDR1 and CDR2 (germline): MNHNY, SVGAGI (reference sequence). The CDR3 contains 13 residues. Trimming removed 0 bases from V and 3 bases from J, with 5 bases in between. This CDR3 is CASSYSAEETQYF. CDR3 nucleotides: TGTGCCAGCAGTTACTCAGCGGAAGAGACCCAGTACTTC.

Details on this clonotype: A much more abundant neighbour one base away suggests this may be a read error. The chain recombines TRBV28 with TRBJ1-4, with unresolved D. Per the germline V gene, CDR1 is MDHEN and CDR2 is SYDVKM. The CDR3 contains 12 residues. Here the CDR3 reads CASRTRNEKPFF. Written as DNA, the CDR3 is TGTGCCAGCAGGACGCGCAATGAAAAACCGTTTTTT.

This clonotype was recorded a few times. This CDR3 reads CSASRPGQGGEQYF. The CDR3 bases are TGCAGTGCCTCTCGACCGGGACAGGGGGGGGAGCAGTACTTC. This chain uses TRBV20-1 with TRBJ2-5; 11 bases map to TRBD1. V shed 6 bases and J 11 bases; nucleotides not matched to a gene: 14. The CDR3 is made up of 14 amino acids. Germline V CDR1 and CDR2: DFQATT, SNEGSKA (reference sequence).

In its sample, this clonotype was seen a few times. The rearrangement links TRBV15 to TRBJ1-2; 8 bases agree with TRBD1. Germline V gene sequence: CDR1 LNHNV, CDR2 YYDKDF (reference sequence). This CDR3 comprises 14 residues. The V and J ends lost 2 bases and 7 bases, in that order; junction bases with no gene match: 6. CDR3 protein: CATSRIGQGGGYTF. The CDR3 region has the DNA TGTGCCACCAGCAGAATCGGACAGGGCGGTGGCTACACCTTC. Looking up the rest from reference TRBV15 and TRBJ1-2 gives the full variable domain: DAMVIQNPRYQVTQFGKPVTLSCSQTLNHNVMYWYQQKSSQAPKLLFHYYDKDFNNEADTPDNFQSRRPNTSFCFLDIRSPGLGDTAMYLCATSRIGQGGGYTFGSGTRLTVV.

The chain combines TRBV7-9 with TRBJ2-6, with 9 bases that match TRBD1. This CDR3 is built from 17 residues. Per the germline V gene, CDR1 is SEHNR and CDR2 is FQNEAQ (reference sequence). V lost 4 bases, J lost 3 bases, and 7 bases stayed unmatched. The CDR3 DNA reads as TGTGCCAGCAGCTCAGCCGACAGGGGGATTGGGGCCAACGTCCTGACTTTC. Translating gives CASSSADRGIGANVLTF.

For this clonotype: The junction shows a germline mismatch at one end, possibly a read error. The chain uses TRBV5-1 and TRBJ1-1, with TRBD1 as a possible D gene (6 bases). The CDR3 extends over 14 amino acids. Looked up from germline, CDR1 is SGHRS and CDR2 is YFSETQ. The CDR3 DNA sequence: TGCGCCAGCAGCTTGGATGCCGGGGGCACTGAAGTTTTCTTT. Its protein is CASSLDAGGTEVFF.

Only a few counts were recorded for this clonotype. The chain joins TRBV4-1 to TRBJ2-1; no definite D call. The V gene's germline CDR1 is MGHRA and CDR2 YSYEKL. Trimming took 1 base from V and 0 from J, leaving 10 bases between them. This CDR3 has 16 residues. The CDR3 reads CASSQVTQSSYNEQFF. The CDR3 DNA reads TGCGCCAGCAGCCAAGTGACTCAGAGCTCCTACAATGAGCAGTTCTTC.

This chain joins TRBV21-1 and TRBJ2-4; the D call of TRBD1 is as the table states it, not checked on the DNA. TRBV21-1 constitutes a pseudogene. The CDR3 covers 16 residues. CDR3 region: CARHPDPTGKENIQYF. Here the CDR3 DNA reads TGTGCCAGACATCCGGACCCGACAGGGAAGGAAAACATTCAGTACTTC.

The chain couples TRBV5-1 to TRBJ1-1, with a weak D call TRBD1 (6 bases). Germline V gene data show CDR1 as SGHRS and CDR2 as YFSETQ. The CDR3 is 18 residues long. The V end lost 1 base, the J end lost 5 bases, and 24 bases lay between the germline ends. Written as DNA, the CDR3 is TGCGCCAGCAGCTTGAGGTCCGGGGGCTCAGGGGTAGTAACTGAAGCTTTCTTT. Its protein product is CASSLRSGGSGVVTEAFF.

The chain has TRBV6-2 or TRBV6-3 and TRBJ2-7; no definite D call. The V end was cut by 6 bases, the J end by 5 bases, with 8 bases between. The CDR3 is 11 amino acids. Germline V gene lookup returns CDR1 MNHEY and CDR2 SVGEGT. The CDR3 is CASRGSNEQYF. The DNA for the CDR3 is TGTGCCAGCAGGGGGTCTAACGAGCAGTACTTC.

This clonotype was seen a handful of times. The chain combines TRBV9 with TRBJ1-2, with D possibly matching TRBD1 (5 bases). The germline V and J ends were trimmed by 0 bases and 7 bases, with 16 bases remaining between them. Germline-derived CDR1 and CDR2 are SGDLS and YYNGEE. CDR3 length: 15 residues. The CDR3 spells CASSVETAGAGGYTF. The CDR3 region has the DNA TGTGCCAGCAGCGTAGAGACAGCCGGGGCAGGTGGCTACACCTTC.

This sequence joins TRBV29-1 and TRBJ2-7; no reliable D call. The CDR3 loop spans 13 amino acids. V was clipped by 5 bases and J by 0 bases, with 11 bases between them. Germline values: CDR1 SQVTM, CDR2 ANQGSEA. CDR3 coding DNA: TGCAGCGTTATAACTGACGCCTCCTACGAGCAGTACTTC. Protein: CSVITDASYEQYF.

There are a few counts of this clonotype. The chain carries TRBV6-4 and TRBJ2-5, with D perhaps matching TRBD1 or TRBD2 (5 bases each). The V gene lost 3 bases and the J gene lost 5 bases, with 10 bases spanning the gap. CDR3 length equals 13 residues. CDR1 MRHNA and CDR2 SNTAGT come from the germline V gene. DNA of the CDR3: TGTGCCAGCAGTGAGTTCGAGGGGGAGACCCAGTACTTC. Translating it yields CASSEFEGETQYF.

This clonotype showed up just a few times. This chain links TRBV7-2 with TRBJ1-4; TRBD1 matches at 7 bases. The CDR3 totals 17 residues. CDR1 and CDR2 from the germline V gene are SGHTA and FQGNSA. The V segment lost 4 bases and the J segment 3 bases; nucleotides outside the gene matches: 11. This chain's CDR3 is CASSSLLWGTANEKLFF. The CDR3 DNA sequence: TGTGCCAGCAGCTCTCTACTCTGGGGGACAGCTAATGAAAAACTGTTTTTT.

The chain links TRBV20-1 to TRBJ1-5; D gene ambiguous. The V gene lost 6 bases and the J gene lost 7 bases, with 13 bases spanning the gap. CDR1 is DFQATT and CDR2 is SNEGSKA in the germline V gene (reference sequence). The CDR3 length is 12 residues. The CDR3 spells CSAGFDRQPQHF. CDR3 in DNA: TGCAGTGCGGGTTTTGATCGACAGCCCCAGCATTTT.

The rearrangement links TRBV10-2 to TRBJ2-1; TRBD1 agrees at 7 bases. V dropped 5 bases and J dropped 10; count of bases not matched to a gene: 8. CDR3 length: 13 amino acids. The V gene's germline CDR1 is WSHSY and CDR2 SAAADI. Written as DNA, the CDR3 is TGCGCCAGCAGTACAGGGGCCCGAGGCGAGCAGTTCTTC. Its protein product is CASSTGARGEQFF.

The chain uses TRBV6-2 or TRBV6-3 and TRBJ2-1; 8 bases map to TRBD1. V shed 5 bases, J shed 14 bases, and the junction held 5 bases outside the gene matches. Germline V gene sequence: CDR1 MNHEY, CDR2 SVGEGT. The length of the CDR3 is 11 residues. The CDR3, as DNA: TGTGCCAGCAGTACCTCAGGGGGCAAGTTCTTC. Translating it yields CASSTSGGKFF.

This clonotype has just one count. The V and J genes are TRBV11-2 and TRBJ2-7, with TRBD1 as a possible D gene (6 bases). Germline CDR1 is SGHAT and CDR2 is FQNNGV. The V gene lost 5 bases and the J gene lost 7 bases, with 18 bases spanning the gap. The CDR3 runs to 14 residues. The CDR3 loop reads CASSPLTGTGEQYF. For the CDR3, the DNA is TGTGCCAGCAGCCCACTAACAGGGACGGGGGAGCAGTACTTC.

The chain combines TRBV20-1 with TRBJ2-5; 12 bases are shared with TRBD2. The assigned J gene may be wrong: the sequence end matches TRBJ2-1 better. CDR3 length: 14 residues. The V gene's germline CDR1 is DFQATT and CDR2 SNEGSKA (reference sequence). The CDR3 sequence is CSAKGLAGRDEQFF. Written as DNA, the CDR3 is TGCAGTGCAAAAGGACTAGCGGGACGGGATGAGCAGTTCTTC.

The genes are TRBV28 and TRBJ2-1; D assignment may be TRBD1 or TRBD2 (5 bases each). The CDR3 contains 13 residues. Trimming removed 11 bases from V and 5 bases from J, with 16 bases in between. CDR1 and CDR2 (germline): MDHEN, SYDVKM. CDR3 sequence reads: CALEGKINNEQFF. DNA for the CDR3: TGTGCCCTAGAGGGGAAAATTAACAATGAGCAGTTCTTC.

This clonotype was detected only a few times. V usage is TRBV3-1 and J usage is TRBJ2-6, with D perhaps given as TRBD1 or TRBD2 (6 bases each). This CDR3 spans 15 amino acids. CDR1 is LGHDT and CDR2 is YNNKEL in the germline V gene (reference sequence). Trimming pared 3 bases from V and 2 bases from J, leaving 8 bases between. The CDR3 sequence is CASSQGGPGANVLTF. The CDR3 bases are TGTGCCAGCAGCCAGGGGGGCCCTGGGGCCAACGTCCTGACTTTC. Looking up the rest from reference TRBV3-1 and TRBJ2-6 gives the full variable domain: DTAVSQTPKYLVTQMGNDKSIKCEQNLGHDTMYWYKQDSKKFLKIMFSYNNKELIINETVPNRFSPKSPDKAHLNLHINSLELGDSAVYFCASSQGGPGANVLTFGAGSRLTVL.

The V call is TRBV20-1, the J call TRBJ1-1; D might be TRBD1 (6 bases). The V end lost 3 bases, the J end lost 11 bases, and 13 bases lay between the germline ends. Germline loops: CDR1 DFQATT, CDR2 SNEGSKA (reference sequence). There are 11 residues in the CDR3. CDR3 in DNA: TGCAGTGCTAGCCAGGGGAGTGAGGCTTTCTTT. This sequence encodes CSASQGSEAFF.

The chain combines TRBV29-1 with TRBJ2-5; 8 bases map to TRBD2. The J call could be wrong; TRBJ2-1 is a better fit for the DNA end. Germline CDR1 and CDR2: SQVTM and ANQGSEA. The CDR3 spans 13 residues. The DNA for the CDR3 is TGCAGCGTTCGAGGACTAGCCAACAATGAGCAGTTCTTC. Translating gives CSVRGLANNEQFF.

Ten or more counts support this clonotype. This sequence joins TRBV29-1 and TRBJ2-1; possibly TRBD1 for D (5 bases). The germline V and J ends were trimmed by 4 bases and 8 bases, with 27 bases remaining between them. Looked up from germline, CDR1 is SQVTM and CDR2 is ANQGSEA. The CDR3 covers 17 residues. The CDR3 loop reads CSVAGAVSQVMLDEQFF. The CDR3 DNA follows: TGCAGCGTTGCTGGGGCGGTGTCGCAGGTCATGTTGGATGAGCAGTTCTTC.

The V and J genes are TRBV3-1 and TRBJ1-6; D not certain. Trimming removed 7 bases at V and 5 bases at J, with 12 bases between. Germline V CDR1 and CDR2: LGHDT, YNNKEL (reference sequence). This CDR3 has 14 residues. Here the CDR3 reads CASTGWGNNSPLHF. Here the CDR3 DNA reads TGTGCCAGCACCGGGTGGGGTAATAATTCACCCCTCCACTTT.

The genes are TRBV18 and TRBJ2-7; D perhaps matches TRBD2 (5 bases). The CDR3 length is 15 residues. Trimming removed 1 base from V and 1 base from J, with 11 bases in between. Germline lookup yields CDR1 KGHSH and CDR2 LQKENI. CDR3: CASSPLPGDSYEQYF. CDR3 coding DNA: TGTGCCAGCTCACCACTGCCCGGGGATTCCTACGAGCAGTACTTC.